The 23 T cell receptor beta chains reported below all come from one sample, sequenced in a study of graft-versus-host responses after intestinal transplantation. The data were produced by immunoSEQ multiplex PCR, yet TCRdb's version contains in-frame clones alone and is incomplete. The sample carries 21,000 or so clones, around three fifths recorded once. The starting material was alloreactive CD4+ T cells from a mixed lymphocyte reaction culture, obtained before intestinal transplant. The subset here: CFSE-low proliferating T cells sorted from roughly 6-day pre-transplant mixed lymphocyte reaction (GvH or HvG direction). All receptors come from a human patient who received an intestinal transplant.

The V call is TRBV10-3, the J call TRBJ2-1, with D possibly being TRBD1 (6 bases). V lost 6 bases and J 2 bases, leaving 14 bases between the germline ends. This CDR3 has 15 amino acids. Germline V lookup: CDR1 ENHRY, CDR2 SYGVKD. The DNA for the CDR3 is TGTGCCATCAGACGCACAGGGAACACCTACAATGAGCAGTTCTTC. Encoded protein: CAIRRTGNTYNEQFF.

In this sample, this clone turned up a few times. The V call is TRBV6-5, the J call TRBJ1-1; D ambiguous. V gave up 2 bases and J gave up 7 bases, with 8 bases separating them. CDR3 size: 12 residues. Germline V gene data show CDR1 as MNHEY and CDR2 as SVGAGI. In DNA form, the CDR3 reads TGTGCCAGCAGTTACCGACGAGGTGAAGCTTTCTTT. Its translation: CASSYRRGEAFF.

The genes are TRBV7-6 and TRBJ2-1; D uncertain. The CDR3 contains 17 residues. The germline V gene encodes CDR1 SGHVS and CDR2 FNYEAQ. V dropped 2 bases and J dropped 2 bases, with 16 bases sitting between them. The CDR3: CASSLSTAPRAYNEQFF. The CDR3, as DNA: TGTGCCAGCAGCTTAAGCACGGCACCTCGGGCCTACAATGAGCAGTTCTTC.

The genes are TRBV7-9 and TRBJ1-4, with 9 bases fitting TRBD1. CDR1 SEHNR and CDR2 FQNEAQ come from the germline V gene (reference sequence). V lost 2 bases, J lost 8 bases, and 9 bases stayed unmatched. The CDR3 extends over 16 amino acids. CDR3 coding DNA: TGTGCCAGCAGCTTATTTGGACAGGGGCTTCGGGAAAAACTGTTTTTT. It specifies CASSLFGQGLREKLFF.

The V gene is TRBV7-2, the J gene TRBJ2-1, with 8 bases fitting TRBD2. J gave up 2 bases and V 1 base, and 1 base lay outside the gene matches. Germline CDR1 is SGHTA and CDR2 is FQGNSA. The CDR3 is 15 amino acids. The CDR3 spells CASSLDGGAYNEQFF. For the CDR3, the DNA is TGTGCCAGCAGCTTAGACGGGGGGGCCTACAATGAGCAGTTCTTC.

The chain combines TRBV27 with TRBJ1-5, with D perhaps matching TRBD1 (5 bases). The CDR3 has 15 residues. V was clipped by 6 bases and J by 3 bases, with 15 bases between them. The germline V gene encodes CDR1 MNHEY and CDR2 SMNVEV (reference sequence). The CDR3 DNA is TGTGCCAGCAGCACCGGGGGGAATATCAATCAGCCCCAGCATTTT. Translating gives CASSTGGNINQPQHF.

On this clone itself: The identical CDR3 is also encoded by other nucleotide sequences in the sample. This chain links TRBV5-1 with TRBJ1-4, with 7 bases that match TRBD1. The CDR3 spans 14 residues. The J segment lost 7 bases and the V segment lost 0 bases, leaving 3 bases of the junction unmatched. Germline CDR1 is SGHRS and CDR2 is YFSETQ. The chain's CDR3 is CASSLGQGVEKLFF. CDR3 DNA sequence: TGCGCCAGCAGCTTGGGACAGGGAGTTGAAAAACTGTTTTTT.

The CDR3 loop is CASSLQGAGARREQYF. The CDR3 DNA follows: TGCGCCAGCAGCTTGCAAGGGGCAGGGGCTCGTCGGGAGCAGTACTTC. This chain joins TRBV5-1 and TRBJ2-7; TRBD1 is a possible D gene (6 bases). The CDR3 extends over 16 amino acids. Germline CDR1 is SGHRS and CDR2 is YFSETQ. V was pared by 1 base and J by 7 bases, with 21 bases between.

The chain links TRBV7-2 to TRBJ2-1; D call uncertain. V was cut by 3 bases and J by 0 bases, with 3 bases left in between. Looked up from germline, CDR1 is SGHTA and CDR2 is FQGNSA. The CDR3 is 13 residues long. Written as DNA, the CDR3 is TGTGCCAGCAGCTTGAGCTCCTACAATGAGCAGTTCTTC. Amino acids: CASSLSSYNEQFF.

Only a few counts were recorded for this clone. The rearrangement joins TRBV6-1 to TRBJ1-5; D may be TRBD1 (6 bases). Between the trimmed V and J ends, which lost 1 base and 4 bases, there was a span of 11 bases. Germline CDR1 and CDR2: MNHNS and SASEGT. CDR3 length equals 15 residues. CDR3 amino acids: CASSEGGGKNQPQHF. The CDR3 DNA reads as TGTGCCAGCAGTGAAGGAGGGGGTAAGAATCAGCCCCAGCATTTT.

This chain connects TRBV19 to TRBJ1-4; tentatively, D is TRBD1 (6 bases). Germline values: CDR1 LNHDA, CDR2 SQIVND (reference sequence). The CDR3 extends over 15 amino acids. V was shortened by 3 bases and J by 8 bases, with 16 bases between the two germline ends. The CDR3 region has the DNA TGTGCCAGTAGTATGGCTCTCACAGGGAGCGAAAAACTGTTTTTT. Protein: CASSMALTGSEKLFF.

This clone was detected a few times. The V and J genes are TRBV6-6 and TRBJ1-2; 10 positions match TRBD1. The CDR3 has 15 amino acids. In germline, CDR1 is MNHNY, CDR2 SVGAGI (reference sequence). J gave up 2 bases and V 0 bases, and 0 bases lay outside the gene matches. The CDR3 bases are TGTGCCAGCAGTTACTCGACAGGGGGCAACTATGGCTACACCTTC. Protein: CASSYSTGGNYGYTF.

This chain links TRBV18 with TRBJ2-2; 11 nucleotides agree with TRBD2. V gave up 3 bases and J gave up 0 bases; unmatched junction bases: 15. Germline CDR1 KGHSH, CDR2 LQKENI. The CDR3 is made up of 21 amino acids. The CDR3 DNA sequence: TGTGCCAGCTCACCTTACCCTCGTTTGGGACTAGCGGCAACGAACACCGGGGAGCTGTTTTTT. Residues: CASSPYPRLGLAATNTGELFF.

This clone occurred a few times. The gene calls are TRBV5-1 and TRBJ1-5; possibly TRBD1 for D (6 bases). Trimming took 2 bases from V and 4 from J, leaving 16 bases between them. There are 16 residues in the CDR3. CDR1 SGHRS and CDR2 YFSETQ come from the germline V gene. As DNA, the CDR3 is TGCGCCAGCAGCTTAGGGGGGGCAAATATTAATCAGCCCCAGCATTTT. It specifies CASSLGGANINQPQHF.

This clone was found a few times. The V gene is TRBV23-1, the J gene TRBJ2-7, with 7 bases identical to TRBD2. TRBV23-1 is flagged as an ORF with uncertain function. This CDR3 is built from 17 residues. J was trimmed by 4 bases and V by 0 bases; bases with no gene match: 12. The CDR3 bases are TGCGCCAGCAGTCAATCTCTGGGGGGAGGGCCCGGGTACGAGCAGTACTTC. It yields the protein CASSQSLGGGPGYEQYF.

The rearrangement uses TRBV5-4 and TRBJ1-1; D not resolved. Germline assignment: CDR1 SGHNT and CDR2 YYREEE (reference sequence). V lost 5 bases and J lost 0, with 17 bases in between. This CDR3 has 16 amino acids. The CDR3 sequence: CASRQDEGIMNTEAFF. CDR3 sequence (DNA): TGTGCCAGCAGGCAGGACGAGGGAATCATGAACACTGAAGCTTTCTTT.

Only one count was recorded for this clone. V is TRBV6-5 and J is TRBJ2-5; the D gene is possibly TRBD1 (5 bases). This CDR3 contains 14 residues. V was pared by 2 bases and J by 4 bases, with 11 bases between. The germline V gene has CDR1 MNHEY and CDR2 SVGAGI. The chain's CDR3 is CASSYRMGRETQYF. CDR3 DNA: TGTGCCAGCAGTTACCGGATGGGGCGAGAGACCCAGTACTTC.

In its sample, this clone was seen a few times. The chain has TRBV19 and TRBJ2-3; 9 nucleotides align to TRBD1. Germline assignment: CDR1 LNHDA and CDR2 SQIVND (reference sequence). The ends lost 8 bases at V and 2 bases at J; junction bases unmatched: 17. This CDR3 is 18 amino acids long. The CDR3 bases are TGTGCCAGTGCGGACAGGGGCAAGGGGTCTCTTTTCACAGATACGCAGTATTTT. It encodes CASADRGKGSLFTDTQYF. Filled out from reference TRBV19 and TRBJ2-3, the complete variable domain reads DGGITQSPKYLFRKEGQNVTLSCEQNLNHDAMYWYRQDPGQGLRLIYYSQIVNDFQKGDIAEGYSVSREKKESFPLTVTSAQKNPTAFYLCASADRGKGSLFTDTQYFGPGTRLTVL.

This clone was detected a few times. V and J are TRBV30 and TRBJ1-3, with D unresolved. Germline V gene lookup returns CDR1 GTSNPN and CDR2 SVGIG (reference sequence). V was shortened by 3 bases and J by 2 bases, with 14 bases between the two germline ends. CDR3 length: 15 residues. For the CDR3, the DNA is TGTGCCTGGAGAGTGTTTACCGGGGCTGGAAACACCATATATTTT. The encoded protein is CAWRVFTGAGNTIYF.

This clone was found a few times. The J gene is TRBJ2-1, the V gene TRBV19; TRBD2 matches at 9 bases. Trimming removed 0 bases from V and 0 bases from J; junction bases left unmatched: 6. The CDR3 runs 18 residues. Germline CDR1 is LNHDA and CDR2 is SQIVND (reference sequence). CDR3 nucleotides: TGTGCCAGTAGTATAGACCTCATAGCGGGGGTCTCCTACAATGAGCAGTTCTTC. Translation gives CASSIDLIAGVSYNEQFF.

This clone was seen only once. This sequence joins TRBV28 and TRBJ1-1; D gene ambiguous. Germline V gene lookup returns CDR1 MDHEN and CDR2 SYDVKM. The CDR3 totals 11 residues. The germline V and J ends were trimmed by 6 bases and 9 bases, with 11 bases remaining between them. The CDR3 protein is CASSSGFQAFF. The CDR3 DNA is TGTGCCAGCAGCTCAGGATTTCAAGCTTTCTTT.

The genes are TRBV29-1 and TRBJ1-2, with 10 positions matching TRBD1. Germline V gives CDR1 SQVTM, CDR2 ANQGSEA. Trimming at V came to 6 bases and at J to 8 bases, leaving 15 bases not matched to a gene. The length of the CDR3 is 15 residues. This CDR3 is CSVGGGYGTGEGYTF. In DNA, the CDR3 is TGCAGCGTGGGGGGGGGCTATGGGACAGGGGAAGGCTACACCTTC.

The V gene is TRBV2, the J gene TRBJ1-3; weak D call: TRBD1 (5 bases). Trimming took 4 bases from V and 3 from J, leaving 7 bases between them. Germline CDR1 reads SNHLY; CDR2 reads FYNNEI. The CDR3 has 13 amino acids. The CDR3 loop reads CASSARDGNTIYF. The CDR3 DNA is TGTGCCAGCAGTGCCAGGGATGGAAACACCATATATTTT.